These T cell receptor beta chains were read from a single sample in a study of blood T cell repertoires in COVID-19. Clones were sequenced by immunoSEQ multiplex PCR, and TCRdb holds only the in-frame ones, with some missing. The top ten clones hold about 18% of a sample with around 130,000 clones, around 83% of them seen once. Sequencing used PBMCs or T cells enriched from blood (not recorded which). These receptors were collected from a man aged 25 to 45 who had recovered from COVID-19. Each CDR3 is given with its conserved first and last residue. D genes are given only for firm matches. Size values are once, few and many counts, or a class for expanded clones, and some rows have none.

abundance: .; j_gene: TRBJ1-4; v_gene: TRBV5-1; d_gene: TRBD1; CDR3aa: CASSTGQGGGRTNEKLFF; CDR3nt: TGCGCCAGCAGCACCGGACAGGGAGGGGGGCGTACTAATGAAAAACTGTTTTTT
abundance: .; j_gene: TRBJ1-1; v_gene: TRBV5-4; d_gene: .; CDR3aa: CASSLNTGQEAFF; CDR3nt: TGTGCCAGCAGCTTGAACACAGGGCAAGAAGCTTTCTTT
abundance: few; j_gene: TRBJ1-5; v_gene: TRBV3-1/TRBV3-2; d_gene: .; CDR3aa: CASTQGQGGQPQHF; CDR3nt: TGTGCCAGCACCCAAGGGCAGGGAGGTCAGCCCCAGCATTTT
abundance: .; j_gene: TRBJ1-2; v_gene: TRBV3-1/TRBV3-2; d_gene: TRBD1; CDR3aa: CASSQGGPWTGPLRLYGYTF; CDR3nt: TGTGCCAGCAGCCAAGGCGGTCCGTGGACAGGGCCTCTTAGACTCTATGGCTACACCTTC
abundance: .; j_gene: TRBJ1-2; v_gene: TRBV6-5; d_gene: .; CDR3aa: CASSQHTQTNYGYTF; CDR3nt: TGTGCCAGCAGTCAACACACACAGACTAACTATGGCTACACCTTC
abundance: .; j_gene: TRBJ2-4; v_gene: TRBV30; d_gene: TRBD2; CDR3aa: CAWSVAPGGLLAKNIQYF; CDR3nt: TGTGCCTGGAGTGTCGCCCCGGGGGGACTGCTAGCCAAAAACATTCAGTACTTC
abundance: .; j_gene: TRBJ1-5; v_gene: TRBV5-6; d_gene: TRBD1; CDR3aa: CASSLGQGILSNQPQHF; CDR3nt: TGTGCCAGCAGCTTGGGACAGGGAATTCTTAGCAATCAGCCCCAGCATTTT
abundance: .; j_gene: TRBJ2-1; v_gene: TRBV5-1; d_gene: .; CDR3aa: CASSLESQGGNNEQFF; CDR3nt: TGCGCCAGCAGCTTGGAGTCGCAGGGAGGAAACAATGAGCAGTTCTTC
abundance: .; j_gene: TRBJ2-7; v_gene: TRBV21-1; d_gene: .; CDR3aa: CASSKALGGRGRPTYEQYF; CDR3nt: TGTGCCAGCAGCAAAGCGTTGGGGGGTAGGGGGCGCCCCACCTACGAGCAGTACTTC
abundance: .; j_gene: TRBJ1-1; v_gene: TRBV12-5; d_gene: .; CDR3aa: CASGLVLSRQTNTEAFF; CDR3nt: TGTGCTAGTGGTTTGGTACTGAGCCGACAGACGAACACTGAAGCTTTCTTT
abundance: .; j_gene: TRBJ2-7; v_gene: TRBV5-1; d_gene: TRBD1; CDR3aa: CASSMTGLYEQYF; CDR3nt: TGCGCCAGCAGCATGACAGGGCTTTACGAGCAGTACTTC
abundance: .; j_gene: TRBJ1-1; v_gene: TRBV5-6; d_gene: TRBD1; CDR3aa: CASSQGVNTEAFF; CDR3nt: TGTGCCAGCAGCCAGGGGGTGAACACTGAAGCTTTCTTT
abundance: .; j_gene: TRBJ1-2; v_gene: TRBV5-6; d_gene: .; CDR3aa: CASSFDTANYGYTF; CDR3nt: TGTGCCAGCAGCTTCGACACTGCTAACTATGGCTACACCTTC
abundance: few; j_gene: TRBJ1-1; v_gene: TRBV6-2/TRBV6-3; d_gene: TRBD1; CDR3aa: CASSGTGGVEAFF; CDR3nt: TGTGCCAGCAGCGGGACAGGAGGGGTCGAAGCTTTCTTT
abundance: once; j_gene: TRBJ2-1; v_gene: TRBV6-4; d_gene: .; CDR3aa: CASSVEASSYNEQFF; CDR3nt: TGTGCCAGCAGTGTTGAGGCGAGCTCCTACAATGAGCAGTTCTTC
abundance: .; j_gene: TRBJ2-1; v_gene: TRBV2; d_gene: .; CDR3aa: CASSDPGDVNEQFF; CDR3nt: TGTGCCAGCAGTGACCCGGGAGACGTCAATGAGCAGTTCTTC
abundance: .; j_gene: TRBJ1-1; v_gene: TRBV2; d_gene: .; CDR3aa: CASSDREVNTEAFF; CDR3nt: TGTGCCAGCAGTGATCGTGAGGTGAACACTGAAGCTTTCTTT
abundance: .; j_gene: TRBJ1-5; v_gene: TRBV12-5; d_gene: .; CDR3aa: CASGLGTGSNQPQHF; CDR3nt: TGTGCTAGTGGTTTAGGTACAGGGAGCAATCAGCCCCAGCATTTT
abundance: .; j_gene: TRBJ1-3; v_gene: TRBV19; d_gene: TRBD1; CDR3aa: CASSISGGSGNTIYF; CDR3nt: TGTGCCAGTAGTATTTCAGGGGGCTCTGGAAACACCATATATTTT
abundance: .; j_gene: TRBJ2-7; v_gene: TRBV5-1; d_gene: TRBD2; CDR3aa: CASSYPGLAGDRSPYEQYF; CDR3nt: TGCGCCAGCAGCTACCCGGGACTAGCGGGAGATCGGTCCCCCTACGAGCAGTACTTC
abundance: .; j_gene: TRBJ1-5; v_gene: TRBV6-1; d_gene: TRBD1; CDR3aa: CASSEGISGGGQPQHF; CDR3nt: TGTGCCAGCAGTGAAGGCATTTCAGGGGGCGGTCAGCCCCAGCATTTT
abundance: .; j_gene: TRBJ2-7; v_gene: TRBV6-5; d_gene: .; CDR3aa: CASSYSPSYEQYF; CDR3nt: TGTGCCAGCAGTTACTCCCCCAGCTACGAGCAGTACTTC
abundance: .; j_gene: TRBJ1-2; v_gene: TRBV6-5; d_gene: .; CDR3aa: CASSHPGGLNGYTF; CDR3nt: TGTGCCAGCAGTCACCCCGGGGGGCTGAATGGCTACACCTTC
abundance: .; j_gene: TRBJ1-1; v_gene: TRBV29-1; d_gene: .; CDR3aa: CSVVPGAEAFF; CDR3nt: TGCAGCGTTGTCCCAGGGGCAGAAGCTTTCTTT
abundance: .; j_gene: TRBJ1-5; v_gene: TRBV18; d_gene: .; CDR3aa: CASSPGGKQPQHF; CDR3nt: TGTGCCAGCTCACCGGGGGGGAAACAGCCCCAGCATTTT
abundance: .; j_gene: TRBJ2-2; v_gene: TRBV6-1; d_gene: TRBD2; CDR3aa: CASSERLAREGTGELFF; CDR3nt: TGTGCCAGCAGTGAGAGACTAGCGCGAGAAGGGACCGGGGAGCTGTTTTTT
abundance: .; j_gene: TRBJ2-4; v_gene: TRBV6-1; d_gene: TRBD1; CDR3aa: CASSEALRGQVQNIQYF; CDR3nt: TGTGCCAGCAGTGAAGCGCTTCGAGGACAGGTCCAAAACATTCAGTACTTC
abundance: .; j_gene: TRBJ2-2; v_gene: TRBV7-3; d_gene: .; CDR3aa: CASSPGQIRGELFF; CDR3nt: TGTGCCAGCAGCCCCGGACAGATACGTGGGGAGCTGTTTTTT
abundance: .; j_gene: TRBJ1-4; v_gene: TRBV7-8; d_gene: .; CDR3aa: CASRHRTGLNEKLFF; CDR3nt: TGTGCCAGCAGACACAGAACAGGGCTTAATGAAAAACTGTTTTTT
abundance: once; j_gene: TRBJ2-5; v_gene: TRBV7-7; d_gene: .; CDR3aa: CASSPLGGQETQYF; CDR3nt: TGTGCTAGCTCTCCCCTCGGGGGTCAAGAGACCCAGTACTTC
abundance: .; j_gene: TRBJ2-1; v_gene: TRBV9; d_gene: TRBD1; CDR3aa: CASSLEGDSNNEQFF; CDR3nt: TGTGCCAGCAGCCTCGAAGGGGACAGCAACAATGAGCAGTTCTTC
abundance: .; j_gene: TRBJ1-1; v_gene: TRBV9; d_gene: TRBD1; CDR3aa: CASSVGPTGGGKSTEAFF; CDR3nt: TGTGCCAGCAGCGTAGGTCCGACAGGGGGCGGGAAAAGCACTGAAGCTTTCTTT
abundance: .; j_gene: TRBJ1-5; v_gene: TRBV4-1; d_gene: TRBD1; CDR3aa: CASSQDYQGQGALQPQHF; CDR3nt: TGCGCCAGCAGCCAAGATTATCAAGGACAGGGGGCTCTTCAGCCCCAGCATTTT
abundance: .; j_gene: TRBJ1-3; v_gene: TRBV2; d_gene: .; CDR3aa: CASTSRHPGNTIYF; CDR3nt: TGTGCCAGCACTTCCAGACACCCTGGAAACACCATATATTTT
abundance: once; j_gene: TRBJ2-7; v_gene: TRBV15; d_gene: .; CDR3aa: CATSRDGAGISFGYEQYF; CDR3nt: TGTGCCACCAGCAGAGATGGAGCGGGTATCTCTTTTGGCTACGAGCAGTACTTC
abundance: .; j_gene: TRBJ1-2; v_gene: TRBV9; d_gene: .; CDR3aa: CASSVDHREGGYTF; CDR3nt: TGTGCCAGCAGCGTAGATCATCGGGAGGGGGGCTACACCTTC
abundance: .; j_gene: TRBJ2-3; v_gene: TRBV5-1; d_gene: .; CDR3aa: CASSLADTQYF; CDR3nt: TGCGCCAGCAGCCTTGCAGATACGCAGTATTTT
abundance: .; j_gene: TRBJ2-1; v_gene: TRBV19; d_gene: TRBD2; CDR3aa: CASSIAGGPNEQFF; CDR3nt: TGTGCCAGTAGTATAGCGGGAGGGCCCAATGAGCAGTTCTTC
abundance: .; j_gene: TRBJ1-2; v_gene: TRBV7-9; d_gene: .; CDR3aa: CASSLGRVTF; CDR3nt: TGTGCCAGCAGCTTAGGCAGGGTCACCTTC
abundance: .; j_gene: TRBJ2-3; v_gene: TRBV9; d_gene: .; CDR3aa: CASSVGGRGTDTQYF; CDR3nt: TGTGCCAGCAGCGTAGGGGGCCGGGGGACAGATACGCAGTATTTT
abundance: .; j_gene: TRBJ1-5; v_gene: TRBV27; d_gene: .; CDR3aa: CASSLSPGPVSNQPQHF; CDR3nt: TGTGCCAGCAGTTTATCCCCAGGTCCAGTTAGCAATCAGCCCCAGCATTTT
abundance: .; j_gene: TRBJ2-3; v_gene: TRBV28; d_gene: .; CDR3aa: CASSSTDTQYF; CDR3nt: TGTGCCAGCAGTTCAACAGATACGCAGTATTTT
abundance: .; j_gene: TRBJ2-2; v_gene: TRBV7-3; d_gene: TRBD1; CDR3aa: CASRPDRATGELFF; CDR3nt: TGTGCCAGCAGACCCGACAGGGCCACTGGGGAGCTGTTTTTT
abundance: once; j_gene: TRBJ2-5; v_gene: TRBV23-1; d_gene: .; CDR3aa: CARGPKETQYF; CDR3nt: TGCGCCAGGGGCCCAAAAGAGACCCAGTACTTC
abundance: .; j_gene: TRBJ1-2; v_gene: TRBV5-6; d_gene: TRBD1; CDR3aa: CASSPWGQAPDGHYGYTF; CDR3nt: TGTGCCAGCAGCCCCTGGGGACAGGCCCCCGACGGGCACTATGGCTACACCTTC
abundance: .; j_gene: TRBJ2-2; v_gene: TRBV29-1; d_gene: .; CDR3aa: CSVQGNTGELFF; CDR3nt: TGCAGCGTGCAGGGGAACACCGGGGAGCTGTTTTTT
abundance: .; j_gene: TRBJ2-2; v_gene: TRBV9; d_gene: TRBD2; CDR3aa: CARSVGGDTGELFF; CDR3nt: TGTGCCCGCAGCGTGGGGGGGGACACCGGGGAGCTGTTTTTT
abundance: .; j_gene: TRBJ2-1; v_gene: TRBV7-2; d_gene: .; CDR3aa: CASIRQTLYNEQFF; CDR3nt: TGTGCCAGCATACGACAGACACTCTACAATGAGCAGTTCTTC
abundance: .; j_gene: TRBJ1-3; v_gene: TRBV27; d_gene: .; CDR3aa: CASSPANSSGNTIYF; CDR3nt: TGTGCCAGCAGTCCCGCGAACAGTTCTGGAAACACCATATATTTT
abundance: few; j_gene: TRBJ1-1; v_gene: TRBV7-9; d_gene: .; CDR3aa: CASSSTGLSTEAFF; CDR3nt: TGTGCCAGCAGCTCTACAGGTTTGAGCACTGAAGCTTTCTTT
abundance: .; j_gene: TRBJ2-5; v_gene: TRBV7-9; d_gene: TRBD1; CDR3aa: CASSTQGATGETQYF; CDR3nt: TGTGCCAGCAGCACACAGGGGGCCACCGGGGAGACCCAGTACTTC
abundance: .; j_gene: TRBJ2-2; v_gene: TRBV2; d_gene: .; CDR3aa: CAGGTQLRGELFF; CDR3nt: TGTGCCGGCGGGACCCAACTTAGGGGGGAGCTGTTTTTT
abundance: .; j_gene: TRBJ2-2; v_gene: TRBV7-2; d_gene: TRBD2; CDR3aa: CASSPQGLDTGELFF; CDR3nt: TGTGCCAGCAGCCCCCAAGGACTAGACACCGGGGAGCTGTTTTTT
abundance: .; j_gene: TRBJ1-2; v_gene: TRBV12-3/TRBV12-4; d_gene: .; CDR3aa: CASSLSGGSGYTF; CDR3nt: TGTGCCAGCAGCCTGAGTGGGGGGAGCGGCTACACCTTC
abundance: .; j_gene: TRBJ1-5; v_gene: TRBV5-6; d_gene: TRBD1; CDR3aa: CASSLWTGGIFSNQPQHF; CDR3nt: TGTGCCAGCAGCTTATGGACAGGGGGCATATTCAGCAATCAGCCCCAGCATTTT